This TCR beta chain originates from a study of T cells in Graves' hyperthyroidism and ophthalmopathy (dated by TCRdb to between 2018 and 2021). The study in broad terms: Peripheral blood was collected at initial diagnosis, before any treatment. Prospective prediction of ophthalmopathy was tested in an independent validation cohort of 18 to 20 hyperthyroidism patients and some 17 patients who later progressed to ophthalmopathy. For training and testing, the 110 or so patients in the discovery cohort were randomly divided in a 7:3 ratio. Once sampling was done, hyperthyroidism patients were given methimazole at a starting dose of 30 mg daily, whereas ophthalmopathy patients were given high-dose intravenous methylprednisolone. Thyroid tissue and blood T-cell repertoires from roughly six Graves' hyperthyroidism patients were also compared in the study. According to the paper, TCR Vbeta CDR3 sequencing was carried out on 135 peripheral blood samples, which came from 40 to 45 ophthalmopathy, roughly 75 hyperthyroidism and about 17 progressor patients. To identify TCR V-J signatures that set the groups apart, the researchers used a discovery cohort of 95 to 100 patients, made up of 40 to 45 with Graves' ophthalmopathy and about 59 with stable Graves' hyperthyroidism.

This clonotype came up many times. The target of this receptor is not known. Base quality data are lacking; no much larger clone is found one base away. The TCR beta CDR3 regions were amplified from the RNA transcripts. A first-round RT-PCR of the TCR CDR3 used the HTBI primer set with the Qiagen OneStep RT-PCR kit. The libraries were constructed in a second round of multiplex PCR and then size-selected and purified. Sequencing of the libraries was done on an Illumina HiSeq2000 using paired-end 100 bp reads. On the authors' methods: SOAPnuke was used to process the raw data, removing reads that contained adapters or uncalled bases, had a mean Phred below 15, or lacked an exact match to the constant primer or identifier. COPE v1.2.5 was used to merge high-quality paired reads, and clonotypes were defined as unique nucleotide sequences. MiTCR v1.1 was used to align clonotypes to the IMGT TRBV, TRBD and TRBJ reference segments. The analysis was restricted to V-J combinations with a frequency above 0.0001, which together covered about 99% of the repertoires. The TCS score was defined as the ratio of F50 (clonal expansion) to E x V (chaos), calculated using BLOSUM62-based TCRdist between CDR3 peptides within each V-J. Welch's t-statistics and random forest reduced 500 to 650 V-J features to 13, which were used in a naive Bayes classifier (R e1071). Clones were called with MiXCR by TCRdb after fastp trimmed the public reads at Q25, and only in-frame beta chains were retained. A single entry per CDR3 protein holds the most common genes and DNA from its merged rows. The authors' filters were not applied to this entry. Present in this sample are about 420,000 distinct CDR3 sequences, 12% to 15% of which were seen just once. More than 4.5% of the sample comes from the top ten.

The germline V gene yields MNHEY for CDR1 and SVGEGT for CDR2. The CDR3 runs 12 amino acids, cysteine and phenylalanine included. Only CDR3 DNA remains: 36 bases, in frame from the first base. V is pruned by 7 bases and J by 2 bases, leaving 2 bases of the junction without a gene match. Broad study findings and their caveats: During validation, the model predicted progression to ophthalmopathy a median of about 6.5 months ahead of onset, with almost 71% sensitivity and less than 85% specificity. Most expanded thyroid clonotypes (frequency above 0.001) were also found in blood, which suggests that blood repertoires may mirror thyroid immune responses. In cross-validation, a model built on a 13 V-J signature told ophthalmopathy apart from stable hyperthyroidism with 87.88% sensitivity and 81% to 82% specificity, and in testing the same model reached 80%/75%. No statistical method was used to fix the sample size in advance, and group allocation was not hidden from the investigators.

Stable Graves' hyperthyroidism was defined as no progression to ophthalmopathy during 18 months of follow-up. Hyperthyroidism patients were newly diagnosed, had a disease duration of under 2 months, and were aged 18 to 65 years. Patients with uncontrolled infections, other autoimmune diseases, pregnancy or lactation were excluded. Clinical symptoms, serum thyroxine and TRAb, thyroid ultrasound, and orbital computed tomography formed the basis for the diagnoses. Ficoll-Paque density gradient centrifugation was used to isolate PBMCs from 9.5 to 10 ml of fresh peripheral blood. Total RNA was extracted with Trizol reagent, and quality was checked on an Agilent 2100 Bioanalyzer.

Rearrangement joined TRBV6-2 or TRBV6-3 to TRBJ2-7; 7 middle bases align to TRBD2. The source material was blood. This TCR came from a young woman with Graves' hyperthyroidism. The CDR3 region: CASKGTTYEQYF. The DNA sequence follows: TGTGCCAGCAAAGGGACTACCTACGAGCAGTACTTC.